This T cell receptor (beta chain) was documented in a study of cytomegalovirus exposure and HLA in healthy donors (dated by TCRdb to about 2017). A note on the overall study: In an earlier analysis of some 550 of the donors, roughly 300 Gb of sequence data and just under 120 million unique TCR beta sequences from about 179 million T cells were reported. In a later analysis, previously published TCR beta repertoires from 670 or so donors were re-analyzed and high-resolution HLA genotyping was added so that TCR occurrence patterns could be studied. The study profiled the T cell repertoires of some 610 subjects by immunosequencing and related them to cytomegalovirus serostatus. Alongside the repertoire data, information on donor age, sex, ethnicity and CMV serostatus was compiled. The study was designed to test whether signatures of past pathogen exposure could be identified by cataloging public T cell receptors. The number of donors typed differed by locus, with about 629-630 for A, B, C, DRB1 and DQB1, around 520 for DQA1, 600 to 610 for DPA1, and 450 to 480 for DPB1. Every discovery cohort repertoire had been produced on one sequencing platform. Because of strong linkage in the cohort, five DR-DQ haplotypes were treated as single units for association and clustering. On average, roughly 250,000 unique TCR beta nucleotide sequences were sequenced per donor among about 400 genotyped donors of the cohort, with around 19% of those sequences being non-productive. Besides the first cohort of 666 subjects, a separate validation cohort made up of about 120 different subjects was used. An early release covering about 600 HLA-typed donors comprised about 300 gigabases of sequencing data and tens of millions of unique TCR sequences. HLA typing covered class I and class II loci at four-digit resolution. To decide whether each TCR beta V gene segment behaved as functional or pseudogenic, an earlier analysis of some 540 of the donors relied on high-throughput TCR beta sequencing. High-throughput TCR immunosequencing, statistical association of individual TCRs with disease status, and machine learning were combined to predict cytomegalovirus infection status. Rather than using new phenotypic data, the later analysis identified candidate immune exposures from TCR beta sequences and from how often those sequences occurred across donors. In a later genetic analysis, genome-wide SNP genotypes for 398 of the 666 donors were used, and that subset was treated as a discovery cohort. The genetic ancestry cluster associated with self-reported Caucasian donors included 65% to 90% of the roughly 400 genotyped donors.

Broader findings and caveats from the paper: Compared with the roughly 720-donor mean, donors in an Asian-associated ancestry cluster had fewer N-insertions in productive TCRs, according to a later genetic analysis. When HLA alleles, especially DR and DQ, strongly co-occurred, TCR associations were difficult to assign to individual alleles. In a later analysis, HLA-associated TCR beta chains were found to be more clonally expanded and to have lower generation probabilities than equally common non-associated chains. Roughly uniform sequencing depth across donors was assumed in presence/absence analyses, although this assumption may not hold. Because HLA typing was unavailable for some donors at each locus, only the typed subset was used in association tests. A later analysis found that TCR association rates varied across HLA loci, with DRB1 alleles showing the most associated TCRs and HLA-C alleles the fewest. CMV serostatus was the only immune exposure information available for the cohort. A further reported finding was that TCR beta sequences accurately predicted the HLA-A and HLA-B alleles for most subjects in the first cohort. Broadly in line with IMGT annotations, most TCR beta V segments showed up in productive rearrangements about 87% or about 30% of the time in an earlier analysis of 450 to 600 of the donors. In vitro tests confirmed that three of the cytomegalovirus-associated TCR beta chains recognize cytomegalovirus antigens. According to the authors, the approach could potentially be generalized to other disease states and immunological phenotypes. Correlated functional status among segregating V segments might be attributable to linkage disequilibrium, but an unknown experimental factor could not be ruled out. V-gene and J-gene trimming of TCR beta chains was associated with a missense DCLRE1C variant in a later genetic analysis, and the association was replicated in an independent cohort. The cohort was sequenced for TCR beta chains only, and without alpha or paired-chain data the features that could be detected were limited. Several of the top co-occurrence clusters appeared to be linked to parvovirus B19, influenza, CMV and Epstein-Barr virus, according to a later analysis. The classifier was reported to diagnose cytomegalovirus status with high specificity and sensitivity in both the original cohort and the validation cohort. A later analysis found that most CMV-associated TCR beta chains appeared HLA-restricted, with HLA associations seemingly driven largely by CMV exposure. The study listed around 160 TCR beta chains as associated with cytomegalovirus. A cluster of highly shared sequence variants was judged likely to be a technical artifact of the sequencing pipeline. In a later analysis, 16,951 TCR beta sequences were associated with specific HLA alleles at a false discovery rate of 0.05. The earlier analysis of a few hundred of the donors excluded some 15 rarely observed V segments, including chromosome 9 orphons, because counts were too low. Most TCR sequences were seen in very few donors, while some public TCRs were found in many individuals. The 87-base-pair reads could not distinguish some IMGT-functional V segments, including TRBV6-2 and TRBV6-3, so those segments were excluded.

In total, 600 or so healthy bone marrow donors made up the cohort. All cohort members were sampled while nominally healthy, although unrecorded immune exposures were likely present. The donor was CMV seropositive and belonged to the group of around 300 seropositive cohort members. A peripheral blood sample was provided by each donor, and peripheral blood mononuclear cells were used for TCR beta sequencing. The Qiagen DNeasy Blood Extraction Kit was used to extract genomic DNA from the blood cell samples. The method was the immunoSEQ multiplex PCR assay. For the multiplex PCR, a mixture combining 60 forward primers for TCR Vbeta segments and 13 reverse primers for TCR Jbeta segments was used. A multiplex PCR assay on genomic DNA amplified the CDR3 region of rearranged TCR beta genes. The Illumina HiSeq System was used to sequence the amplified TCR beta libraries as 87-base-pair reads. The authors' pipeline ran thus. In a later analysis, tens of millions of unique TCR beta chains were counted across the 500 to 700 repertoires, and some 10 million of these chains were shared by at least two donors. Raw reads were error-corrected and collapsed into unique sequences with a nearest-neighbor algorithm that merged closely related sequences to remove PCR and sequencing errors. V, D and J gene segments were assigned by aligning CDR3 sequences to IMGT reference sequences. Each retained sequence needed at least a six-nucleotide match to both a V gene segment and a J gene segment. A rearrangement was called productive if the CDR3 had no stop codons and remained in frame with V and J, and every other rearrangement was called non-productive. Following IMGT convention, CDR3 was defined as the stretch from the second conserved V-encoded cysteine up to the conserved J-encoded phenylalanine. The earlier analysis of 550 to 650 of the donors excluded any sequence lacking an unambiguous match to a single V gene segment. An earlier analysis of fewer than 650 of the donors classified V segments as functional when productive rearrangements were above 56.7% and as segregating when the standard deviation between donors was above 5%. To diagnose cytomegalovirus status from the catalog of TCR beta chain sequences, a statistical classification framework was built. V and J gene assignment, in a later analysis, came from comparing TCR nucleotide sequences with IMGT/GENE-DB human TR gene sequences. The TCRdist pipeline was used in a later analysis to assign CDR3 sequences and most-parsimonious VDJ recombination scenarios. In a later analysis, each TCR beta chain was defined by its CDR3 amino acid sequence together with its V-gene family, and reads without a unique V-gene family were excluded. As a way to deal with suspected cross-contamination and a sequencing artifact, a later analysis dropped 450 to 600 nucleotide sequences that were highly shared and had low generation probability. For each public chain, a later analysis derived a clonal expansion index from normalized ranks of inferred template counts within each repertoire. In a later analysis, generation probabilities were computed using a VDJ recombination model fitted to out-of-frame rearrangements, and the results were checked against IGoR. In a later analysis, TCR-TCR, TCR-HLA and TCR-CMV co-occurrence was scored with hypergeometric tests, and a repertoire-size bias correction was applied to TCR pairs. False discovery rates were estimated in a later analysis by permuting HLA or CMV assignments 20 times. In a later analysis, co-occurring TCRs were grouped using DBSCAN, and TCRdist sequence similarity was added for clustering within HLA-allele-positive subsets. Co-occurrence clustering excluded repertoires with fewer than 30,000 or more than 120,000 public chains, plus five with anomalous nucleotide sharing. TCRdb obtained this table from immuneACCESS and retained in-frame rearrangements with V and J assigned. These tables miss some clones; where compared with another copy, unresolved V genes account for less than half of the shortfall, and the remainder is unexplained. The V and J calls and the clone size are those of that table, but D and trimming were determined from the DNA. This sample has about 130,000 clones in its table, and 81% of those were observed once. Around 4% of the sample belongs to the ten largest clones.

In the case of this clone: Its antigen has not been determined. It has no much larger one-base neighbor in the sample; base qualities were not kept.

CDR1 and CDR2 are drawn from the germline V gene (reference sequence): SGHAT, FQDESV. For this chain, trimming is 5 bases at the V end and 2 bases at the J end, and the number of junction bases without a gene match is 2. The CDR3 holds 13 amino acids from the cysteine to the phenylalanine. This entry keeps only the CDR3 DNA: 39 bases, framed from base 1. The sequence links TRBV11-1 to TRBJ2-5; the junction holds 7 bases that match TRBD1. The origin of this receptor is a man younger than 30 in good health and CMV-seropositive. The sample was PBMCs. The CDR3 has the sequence CASSQGQQETQYF. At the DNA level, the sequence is TGTGCCAGCAGCCAGGGACAGCAAGAGACCCAGTACTTC.